This T cell receptor beta chain appears in the sequencing data of a study of cytomegalovirus exposure and HLA in healthy donors. Overall study results and limits: DRB1 showed the most TCR associations and HLA-C the fewest in a later analysis, as rates varied by HLA locus.

PCR amplification relied on 60 Vbeta primers (plus 13 Jbeta primers). Here immunoSEQ multiplex PCR was the method, and the copy in TCRdb shows in-frame clones only, minus some. This sample yields about 90,000 clones, of which roughly 80% are seen a single time; 2% to 2.5% belongs to the top ten. With 2 bases clipped from V and 3 bases from J, the junction kept 11 bases outside the gene matches. In germline, CDR1 is SEHNR, CDR2 FQNEAQ (reference sequence). This CDR3 has 17 residues. Comments on this clone: Its antigen is not identified.

The V call is TRBV7-9, the J call TRBJ2-7, with TRBD2 matching 9 bases. Source material: PBMCs. This clonotype originated in a boy aged 10-17 years in good health and CMV-seronegative. The CDR3 reads CASSLHSGRMQDYEQYF. DNA for the CDR3: TGTGCCAGCAGCTTACACAGCGGGAGGATGCAGGACTACGAGCAGTACTTC.